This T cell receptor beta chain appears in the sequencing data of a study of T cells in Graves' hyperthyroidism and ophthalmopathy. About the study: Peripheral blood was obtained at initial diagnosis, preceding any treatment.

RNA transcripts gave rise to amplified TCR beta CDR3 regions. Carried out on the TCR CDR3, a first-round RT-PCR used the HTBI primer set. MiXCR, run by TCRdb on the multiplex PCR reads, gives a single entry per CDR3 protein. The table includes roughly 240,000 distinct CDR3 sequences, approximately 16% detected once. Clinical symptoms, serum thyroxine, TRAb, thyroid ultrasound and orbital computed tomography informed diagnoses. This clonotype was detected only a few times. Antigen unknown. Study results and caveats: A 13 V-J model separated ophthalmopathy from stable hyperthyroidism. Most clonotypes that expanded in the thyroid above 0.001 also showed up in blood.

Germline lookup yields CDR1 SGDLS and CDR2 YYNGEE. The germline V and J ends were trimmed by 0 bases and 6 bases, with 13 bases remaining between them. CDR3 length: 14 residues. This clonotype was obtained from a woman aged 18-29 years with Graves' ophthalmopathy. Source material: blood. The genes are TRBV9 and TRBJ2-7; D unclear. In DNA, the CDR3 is TGTGCCAGCAGCGTAGAAGATAGGGCCTCCGAGCAGTACTTC. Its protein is CASSVEDRASEQYF.